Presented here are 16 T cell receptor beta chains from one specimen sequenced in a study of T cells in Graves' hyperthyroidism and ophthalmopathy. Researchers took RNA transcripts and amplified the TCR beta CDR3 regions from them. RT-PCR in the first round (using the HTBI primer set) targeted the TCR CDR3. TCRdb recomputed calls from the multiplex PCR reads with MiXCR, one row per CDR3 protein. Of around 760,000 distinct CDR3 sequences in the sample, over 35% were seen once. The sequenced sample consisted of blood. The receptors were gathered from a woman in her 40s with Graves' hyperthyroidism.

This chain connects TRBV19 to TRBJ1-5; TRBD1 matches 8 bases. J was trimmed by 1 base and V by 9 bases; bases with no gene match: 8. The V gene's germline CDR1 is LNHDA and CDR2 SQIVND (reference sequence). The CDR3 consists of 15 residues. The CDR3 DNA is TGTGCCAGCTCACGCGACAGGGGAAGCAATCAGCCCCAGCATTTT. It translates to CASSRDRGSNQPQHF.

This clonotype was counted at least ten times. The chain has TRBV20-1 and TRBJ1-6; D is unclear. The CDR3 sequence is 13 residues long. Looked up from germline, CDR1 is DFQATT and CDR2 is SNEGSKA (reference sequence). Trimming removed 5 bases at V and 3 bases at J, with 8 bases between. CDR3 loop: CSASPDYNSPLHF. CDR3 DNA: TGCAGTGCTTCGCCGGACTATAATTCACCCCTCCACTTT.

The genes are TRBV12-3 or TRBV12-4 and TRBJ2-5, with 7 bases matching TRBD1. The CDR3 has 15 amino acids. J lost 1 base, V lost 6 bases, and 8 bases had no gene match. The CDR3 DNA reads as TGTGCCAGCAGAGCTGGATCAGGGGGCCAAGAGACCCAGTACTTC. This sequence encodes CASRAGSGGQETQYF.

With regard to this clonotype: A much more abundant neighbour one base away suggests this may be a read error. CDR3 nucleotides: TGTGCCAGCAGCTCCCAGGGGGTTGATCGGCCCCAGCATTTT. Translating it yields CASSSQGVDRPQHF. The chain recombines TRBV5-4 with TRBJ1-5, with TRBD1 matching over 7 bases. Germline V gene lookup returns CDR1 SGHNT and CDR2 YYREEE (reference sequence). The CDR3 has 14 residues. After removal of 3 bases from V and 9 bases from J, the junction contained 9 bases not matched to a gene.

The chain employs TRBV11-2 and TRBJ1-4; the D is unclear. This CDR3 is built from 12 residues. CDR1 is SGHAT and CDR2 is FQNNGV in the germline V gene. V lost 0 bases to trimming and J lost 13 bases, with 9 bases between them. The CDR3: CASSLERVGLFF. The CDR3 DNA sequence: TGTGCCAGCAGCTTAGAAAGGGTTGGACTGTTTTTT.

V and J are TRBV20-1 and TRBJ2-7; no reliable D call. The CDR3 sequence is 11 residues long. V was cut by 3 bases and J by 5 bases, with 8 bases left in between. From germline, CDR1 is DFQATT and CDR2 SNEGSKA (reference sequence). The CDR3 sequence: CSARARNEQYF. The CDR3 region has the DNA TGCAGTGCTAGGGCGAGGAACGAGCAGTACTTC.

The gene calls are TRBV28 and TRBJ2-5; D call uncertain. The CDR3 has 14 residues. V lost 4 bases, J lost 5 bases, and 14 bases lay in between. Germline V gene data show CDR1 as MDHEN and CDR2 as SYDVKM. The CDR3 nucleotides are TGTGCCAGCAGTTCCGTCTATGTCGCGGAGACCCAGTACTTC. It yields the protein CASSSVYVAETQYF.

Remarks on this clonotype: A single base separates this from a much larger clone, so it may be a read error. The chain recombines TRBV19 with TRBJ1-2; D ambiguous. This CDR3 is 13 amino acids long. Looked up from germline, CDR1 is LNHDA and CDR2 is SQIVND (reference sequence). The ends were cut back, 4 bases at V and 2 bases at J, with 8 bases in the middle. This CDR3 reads CASSNHGNYGYTF. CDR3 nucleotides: TGTGCCAGTAGTAACCATGGCAACTATGGCTACACCTTC.

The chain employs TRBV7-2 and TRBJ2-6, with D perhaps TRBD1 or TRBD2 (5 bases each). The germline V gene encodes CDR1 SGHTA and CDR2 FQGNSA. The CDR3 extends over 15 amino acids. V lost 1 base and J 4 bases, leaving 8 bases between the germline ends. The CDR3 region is CASSLGWDGANVLTF. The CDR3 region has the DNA TGTGCCAGCAGCTTAGGATGGGACGGGGCCAACGTCCTGACTTTC. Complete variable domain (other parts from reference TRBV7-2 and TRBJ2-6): GAGVSQSPSNKVTEKGKDVELRCDPISGHTALYWYRQSLGQGLEFLIYFQGNSAPDKSGLPSDRFSAERTGGSVSTLTIQRTQQEDSAVYLCASSLGWDGANVLTFGAGSRLTVL.

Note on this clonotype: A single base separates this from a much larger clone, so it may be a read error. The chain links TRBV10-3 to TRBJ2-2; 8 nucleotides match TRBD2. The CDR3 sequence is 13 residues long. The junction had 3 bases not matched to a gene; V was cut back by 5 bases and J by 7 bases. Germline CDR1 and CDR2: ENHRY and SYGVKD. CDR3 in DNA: TGTGCCATCAGTACCGGGACTAGCGGGGAGCTGTTTTTT. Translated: CAISTGTSGELFF.

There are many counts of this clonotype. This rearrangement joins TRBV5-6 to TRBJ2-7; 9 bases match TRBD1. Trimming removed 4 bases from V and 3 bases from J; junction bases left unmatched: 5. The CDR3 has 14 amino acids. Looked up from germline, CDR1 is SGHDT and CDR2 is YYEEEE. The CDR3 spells CASSGDRANYEQYF. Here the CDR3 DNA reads TGTGCCAGCAGCGGGGACAGGGCCAACTACGAGCAGTACTTC.

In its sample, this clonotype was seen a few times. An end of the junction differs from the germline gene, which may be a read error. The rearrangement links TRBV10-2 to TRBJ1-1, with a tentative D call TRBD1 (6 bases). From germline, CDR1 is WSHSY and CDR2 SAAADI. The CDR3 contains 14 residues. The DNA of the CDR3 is TGTGCCAGCATTCAGGGGCGGACCGACACTGAAGCTTTCTTT. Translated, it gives CASIQGRTDTEAFF.

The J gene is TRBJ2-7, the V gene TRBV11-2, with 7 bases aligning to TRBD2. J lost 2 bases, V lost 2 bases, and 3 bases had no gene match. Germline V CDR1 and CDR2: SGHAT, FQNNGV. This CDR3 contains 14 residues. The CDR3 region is CASSLYGGAYEQYF. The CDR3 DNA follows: TGTGCCAGCAGCTTATATGGGGGGGCCTACGAGCAGTACTTC.

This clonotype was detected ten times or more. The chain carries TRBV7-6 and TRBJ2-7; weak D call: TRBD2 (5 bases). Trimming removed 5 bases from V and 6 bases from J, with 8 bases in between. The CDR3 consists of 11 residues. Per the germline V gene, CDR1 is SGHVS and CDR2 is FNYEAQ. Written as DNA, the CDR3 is TGTGCCAGCAGCGTGGGGAGCGAGCAGTACTTC. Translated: CASSVGSEQYF.

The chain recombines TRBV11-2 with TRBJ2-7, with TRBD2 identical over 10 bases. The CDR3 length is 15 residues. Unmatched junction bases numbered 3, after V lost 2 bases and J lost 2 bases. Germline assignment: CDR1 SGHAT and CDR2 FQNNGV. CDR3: CASSLSTSGAYEQYF. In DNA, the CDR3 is TGTGCCAGCAGCTTAAGTACTAGCGGGGCCTACGAGCAGTACTTC.

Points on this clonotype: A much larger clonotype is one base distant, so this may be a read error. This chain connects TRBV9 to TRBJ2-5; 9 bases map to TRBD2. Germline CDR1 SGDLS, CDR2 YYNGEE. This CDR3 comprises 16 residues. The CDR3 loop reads CASSVVGLAKQETQCF. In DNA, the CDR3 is TGTGCCAGCAGCGTAGTTGGACTAGCGAAGCAAGAGACCCAGTGCTTC.